Following are 17 T cell receptor beta chains from one sample sequenced in a study of early stage breast cancer tumors. Profiling relied on immunoSEQ multiplex PCR, and the TCRdb table lists in-frame clones only, not all of them. Altogether over 15,000 clones are present, 65% to 85% being singletons, with the ten largest covering approximately 1.7%. The sample taken for sequencing was blood. The source of these receptors is a person aged 70 to 85 with breast cancer.

The chain combines TRBV19 with TRBJ1-1; 8 nucleotides agree with TRBD1. V trimming: 3 bases; J trimming: 0 bases; junction bases outside the gene matches: 6. Germline CDR1 is LNHDA and CDR2 is SQIVND (reference sequence). The CDR3 covers 16 residues. This CDR3 reads CASSIRDRRMNTEAFF. The DNA for the CDR3 is TGTGCCAGTAGTATCCGGGACAGGAGAATGAACACTGAAGCTTTCTTT.

CDR3 coding DNA: TGTGCCAGCAGCATTTCGACAGGCGAGACTGAAGCTTTCTTT. Its protein is CASSISTGETEAFF. This chain uses TRBV7-9 with TRBJ1-1; perhaps TRBD1 as D (6 bases). V gave up 5 bases and J gave up 5 bases, with 15 bases separating them. Germline V gene sequence: CDR1 SEHNR, CDR2 FQNEAQ (reference sequence). There are 14 residues in the CDR3.

The table lists this clone with a few counts. V is TRBV9 and J is TRBJ1-2; tentatively, D is TRBD1 (6 bases). Trimming cost V 4 bases and J 8 bases, with 15 bases left between them. Germline values: CDR1 SGDLS, CDR2 YYNGEE. This CDR3 spans 13 amino acids. DNA of the CDR3: TGTGCCAGCAGCACCCGCACAGGGTACGGCTACACCTTC. Amino acids: CASSTRTGYGYTF.

This clone occurred once. The genes are TRBV10-3 and TRBJ2-3; 9 positions agree with TRBD2. CDR1 is ENHRY, CDR2 SYGVKD, per germline. The CDR3 is 15 residues long. The junction had 5 bases not matched to a gene; V was cut back by 5 bases and J by 2 bases. This CDR3 reads CAISSGGRYTDTQYF. In nucleotides, the CDR3 is TGTGCCATCAGTAGCGGGGGGCGCTACACAGATACGCAGTATTTT.

The rearrangement links TRBV19 to TRBJ1-2; a weak D match, TRBD1 (6 bases). The germline V and J ends were trimmed by 2 bases and 4 bases, with 17 bases remaining between them. This CDR3 is 16 amino acids long. CDR1 LNHDA and CDR2 SQIVND come from the germline V gene (reference sequence). As DNA, the CDR3 is TGTGCCAGTAGTATACCGCCGACAGGAGCCTTCTATGGCTACACCTTC. Its protein product is CASSIPPTGAFYGYTF.

The chain combines TRBV4-2 with TRBJ2-3, with 12 bases matching TRBD2. CDR1 and CDR2 (germline): LGHNA, YNFKEQ. There are 17 residues in the CDR3. The V and J ends lost 0 bases and 6 bases, in that order; junction bases with no gene match: 7. The CDR3 reads CASSQETSGGSGDTQYF. For the CDR3, the DNA is TGTGCCAGCAGCCAAGAAACTAGCGGGGGGTCGGGGGATACGCAGTATTTT.

The chain employs TRBV5-1 and TRBJ1-6; TRBD1 aligns across 8 bases. Germline V gene lookup returns CDR1 SGHRS and CDR2 YFSETQ. The CDR3 has 14 residues. With V trimmed by 2 bases and J by 9 bases, 4 bases remained unmatched. This CDR3 is CASSLQGEASPLHF. The CDR3 DNA sequence: TGCGCCAGCAGCTTACAGGGGGAGGCTTCACCCCTCCACTTT.

The chain employs TRBV30 and TRBJ1-6; D is undetermined. V was pared by 0 bases and J by 8 bases, with 17 bases between. Germline V CDR1 and CDR2: GTSNPN, SVGIG (reference sequence). The CDR3 sequence is 16 residues long. The CDR3 DNA sequence: TGTGCCTGGAGTGTAGGGATCTCTAGCCATGATTCACCCCTCCACTTT. This translates into CAWSVGISSHDSPLHF.

This rearrangement joins TRBV6-5 to TRBJ1-5; D unclear. Deletions cut 7 bases from V and 6 bases from J, with 16 bases between. The CDR3 extends over 14 amino acids. CDR1 is MNHEY, CDR2 SVGAGI, per germline. DNA for the CDR3: TGTGCCAGCACCCCCGCCGAGGGTGGTCAGCCCCAGCATTTT. This sequence encodes CASTPAEGGQPQHF.

The chain employs TRBV19 and TRBJ2-4, with D possibly being TRBD2 (5 bases). V shed 4 bases and J shed 3 bases, with 10 bases lying between them. The CDR3 totals 14 residues. Germline CDR1 reads LNHDA; CDR2 reads SQIVND (reference sequence). The DNA for the CDR3 is TGTGCCAGTAGTACACGGGGTGGCAAAAACATTCAGTACTTC. As protein: CASSTRGGKNIQYF.

The chain is built from TRBV10-3 and TRBJ1-6; the D gene is possibly TRBD1 (5 bases). V was pared by 6 bases and J by 10 bases, with 19 bases between. The CDR3 is made up of 15 amino acids. Per germline, CDR1 ENHRY and CDR2 SYGVKD. The CDR3 coding sequence is TGTGCCATCAGCCCCCTTCCTCAGGGCAAATCACCCCTCCACTTT. It codes for CAISPLPQGKSPLHF.

This CDR3 reads CASSQAGGGETQYF. CDR3 sequence (DNA): TGCGCCAGCAGCCAAGCGGGGGGCGGGGAGACCCAGTACTTC. This chain links TRBV4-1 with TRBJ2-5; TRBD2 is a possible D gene (7 bases). This CDR3 is built from 14 residues. Germline V lookup: CDR1 MGHRA, CDR2 YSYEKL. Trimming took off 1 base at V and 5 bases at J, with 11 bases between the two ends.

The chain carries TRBV5-4 and TRBJ2-3; 12 nucleotides agree with TRBD1. V was pared by 2 bases and J by 7 bases, with 11 bases of the junction left unmatched. Germline CDR1 reads SGHNT; CDR2 reads YYREEE (reference sequence). The CDR3 runs to 17 residues. Here the CDR3 DNA reads TGTGCCAGCAGCTTATCGGGACAGGGGGCGAGTTTAAATACGCAGTATTTT. Protein: CASSLSGQGASLNTQYF.

The sample holds a few counts of this clone. V and J are TRBV4-2 and TRBJ2-7; D is uncertain. Trimming shortened V by 0 bases and J by 3 bases, and 15 bases separated the two germline ends. Germline loops: CDR1 LGHNA, CDR2 YNFKEQ. The CDR3 is made up of 16 amino acids. The CDR3 DNA is TGTGCCAGCAGCCAAGATGCTGGCTCCCCCTTCTACGAGCAGTACTTC. It encodes CASSQDAGSPFYEQYF.

The chain joins TRBV9 to TRBJ2-2, with unresolved D. CDR3 length: 15 amino acids. V was cut by 0 bases and J by 6 bases, with 12 bases left in between. Germline V lookup: CDR1 SGDLS, CDR2 YYNGEE. In DNA, the CDR3 is TGTGCCAGCAGCGTAGACCCCCGAGCGTCCGGGGAGCTGTTTTTT. This gives the protein CASSVDPRASGELFF.

The rearrangement joins TRBV2 to TRBJ2-7; maybe TRBD1 (6 bases). Germline V gene sequence: CDR1 SNHLY, CDR2 FYNNEI. V dropped 7 bases and J dropped 1 base, with 11 bases sitting between them. This CDR3 is 13 amino acids long. The CDR3 reads CASKQGPSYEQYF. The CDR3 DNA follows: TGTGCCAGCAAGCAGGGGCCTTCCTACGAGCAGTACTTC.

The rearrangement joins TRBV9 to TRBJ1-4, with 7 bases matching TRBD1. The CDR3 sequence is 14 residues long. Germline V gene data show CDR1 as SGDLS and CDR2 as YYNGEE. The trim removed 4 bases at V and 4 bases at J, leaving 4 bases unmatched. The CDR3 loop reads CASSQGQINEKLFF. The CDR3 DNA reads as TGTGCCAGCAGCCAGGGACAGATTAATGAAAAACTGTTTTTT. The whole variable domain, remainder taken from reference TRBV9 and TRBJ1-4, is DSGVTQTPKHLITATGQRVTLRCSPRSGDLSVYWYQQSLDQGLQFLIQYYNGEERAKGNILERFSAQQFPDLHSELNLSSLELGDSALYFCASSQGQINEKLFFGSGTQLSVL.